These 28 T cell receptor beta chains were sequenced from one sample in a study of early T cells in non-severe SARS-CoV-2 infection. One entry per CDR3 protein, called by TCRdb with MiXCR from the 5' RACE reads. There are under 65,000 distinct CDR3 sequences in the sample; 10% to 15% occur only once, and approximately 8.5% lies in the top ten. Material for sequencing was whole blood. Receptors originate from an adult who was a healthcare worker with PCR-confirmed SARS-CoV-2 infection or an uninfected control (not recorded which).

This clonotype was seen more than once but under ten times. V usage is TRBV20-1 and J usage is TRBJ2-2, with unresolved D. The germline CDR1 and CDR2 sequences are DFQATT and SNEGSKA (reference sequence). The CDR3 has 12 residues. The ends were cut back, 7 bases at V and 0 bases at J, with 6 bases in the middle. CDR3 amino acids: CSGTANTGELFF. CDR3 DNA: TGCAGTGGCACAGCGAACACCGGGGAGCTGTTTTTT.

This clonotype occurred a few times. CDR3 in amino acids: CSARDLDGTFNSPLHF. CDR3 nucleotide sequence: TGCAGTGCTAGAGATCTCGACGGCACCTTTAATTCACCCCTCCACTTT. This rearrangement joins TRBV20-1 to TRBJ1-6; D remains ambiguous. The germline gives CDR1 DFQATT, CDR2 SNEGSKA (reference sequence). Trimming removed 0 bases from V and 6 bases from J, with 15 bases in between. This CDR3 spans 16 amino acids.

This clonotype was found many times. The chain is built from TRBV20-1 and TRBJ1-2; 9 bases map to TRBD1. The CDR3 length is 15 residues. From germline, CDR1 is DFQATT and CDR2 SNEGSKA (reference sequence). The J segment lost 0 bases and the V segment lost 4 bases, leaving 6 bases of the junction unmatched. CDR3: CSAKGQGQANYGYTF. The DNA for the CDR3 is TGCAGTGCTAAAGGACAGGGGCAAGCTAACTATGGCTACACCTTC.

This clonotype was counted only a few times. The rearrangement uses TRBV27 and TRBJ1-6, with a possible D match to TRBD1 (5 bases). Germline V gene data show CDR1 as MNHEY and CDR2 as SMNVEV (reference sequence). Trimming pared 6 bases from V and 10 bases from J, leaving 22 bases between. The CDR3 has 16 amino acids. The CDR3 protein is CASSHLVRGGESPLHF. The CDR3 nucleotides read TGTGCCAGCAGCCACTTGGTCCGGGGAGGGGAATCACCCCTCCACTTT.

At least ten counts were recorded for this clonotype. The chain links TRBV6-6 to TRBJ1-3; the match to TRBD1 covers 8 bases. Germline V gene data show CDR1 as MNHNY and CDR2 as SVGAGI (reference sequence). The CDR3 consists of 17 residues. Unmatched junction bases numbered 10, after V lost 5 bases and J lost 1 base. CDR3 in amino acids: CASSPMPGTGSGNTIYF. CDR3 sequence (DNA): TGTGCCAGCAGTCCTATGCCCGGGACAGGTTCTGGAAACACCATATATTTT.

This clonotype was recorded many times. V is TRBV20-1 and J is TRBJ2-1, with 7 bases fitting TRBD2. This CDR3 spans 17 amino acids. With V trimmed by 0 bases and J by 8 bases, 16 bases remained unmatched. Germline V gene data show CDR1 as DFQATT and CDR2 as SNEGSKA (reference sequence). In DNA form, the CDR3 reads TGCAGTGCTAGAGATCCGGCTAGCGGAGGGTTACTGGATGAGCAGTTCTTC. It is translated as CSARDPASGGLLDEQFF.

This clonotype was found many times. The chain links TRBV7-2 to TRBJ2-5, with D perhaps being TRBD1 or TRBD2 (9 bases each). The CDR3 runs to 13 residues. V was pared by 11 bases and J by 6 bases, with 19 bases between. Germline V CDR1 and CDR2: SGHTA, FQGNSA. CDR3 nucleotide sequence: TGTGCCTGCGGGAGGGACAGGGTAAAGACCCAGTACTTC. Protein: CACGRDRVKTQYF.

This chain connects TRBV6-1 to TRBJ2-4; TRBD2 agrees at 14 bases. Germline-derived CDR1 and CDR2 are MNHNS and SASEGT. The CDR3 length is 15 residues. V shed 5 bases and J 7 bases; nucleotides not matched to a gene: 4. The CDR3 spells CASSPRTSGGNIQYF. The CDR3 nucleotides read TGTGCCAGCAGTCCCCGGACTAGCGGGGGGAACATTCAGTACTTC.

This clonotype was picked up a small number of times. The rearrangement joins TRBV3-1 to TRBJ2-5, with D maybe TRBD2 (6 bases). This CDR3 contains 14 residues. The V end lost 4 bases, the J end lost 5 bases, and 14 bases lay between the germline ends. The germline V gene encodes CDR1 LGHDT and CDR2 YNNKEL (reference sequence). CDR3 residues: CASSPGGMVETQYF. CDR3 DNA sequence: TGTGCCAGCAGCCCCGGGGGAATGGTGGAGACCCAGTACTTC.

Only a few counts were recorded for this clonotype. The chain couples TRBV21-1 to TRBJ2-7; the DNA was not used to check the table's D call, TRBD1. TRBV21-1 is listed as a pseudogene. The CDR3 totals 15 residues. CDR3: CASSTRDRGVYEQYF. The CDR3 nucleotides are TGTGCCAGCAGCACCCGGGACAGGGGCGTTTACGAGCAGTACTTC.

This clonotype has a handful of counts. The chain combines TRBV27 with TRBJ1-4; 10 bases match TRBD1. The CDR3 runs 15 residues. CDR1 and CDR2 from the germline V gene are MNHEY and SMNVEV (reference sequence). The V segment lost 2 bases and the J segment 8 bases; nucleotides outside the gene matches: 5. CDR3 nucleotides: TGTGCCAGCAGTTTAACAGGGACAGGGGTGGAAAAACTGTTTTTT. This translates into CASSLTGTGVEKLFF.

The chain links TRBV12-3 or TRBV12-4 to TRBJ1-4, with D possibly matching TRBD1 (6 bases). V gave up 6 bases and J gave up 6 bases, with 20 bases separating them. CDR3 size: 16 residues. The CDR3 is CASSLPGGGRDEKLFF. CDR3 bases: TGTGCCAGCAGCCTACCCGGGGGGGGGCGTGATGAAAAACTGTTTTTT.

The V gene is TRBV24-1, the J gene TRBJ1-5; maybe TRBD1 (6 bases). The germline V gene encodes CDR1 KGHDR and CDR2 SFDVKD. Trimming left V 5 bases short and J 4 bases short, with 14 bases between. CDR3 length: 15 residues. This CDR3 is CATSGQGGRNQPQHF. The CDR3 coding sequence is TGTGCCACCAGTGGCCAAGGGGGTAGAAATCAGCCCCAGCATTTT.

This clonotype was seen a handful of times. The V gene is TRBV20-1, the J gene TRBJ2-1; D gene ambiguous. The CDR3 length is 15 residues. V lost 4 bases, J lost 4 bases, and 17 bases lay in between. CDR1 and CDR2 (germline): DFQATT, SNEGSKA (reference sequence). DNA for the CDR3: TGCAGTGCTAAGAGGCCCCCGGGCGTTTACAATGAGCAGTTCTTC. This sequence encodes CSAKRPPGVYNEQFF.

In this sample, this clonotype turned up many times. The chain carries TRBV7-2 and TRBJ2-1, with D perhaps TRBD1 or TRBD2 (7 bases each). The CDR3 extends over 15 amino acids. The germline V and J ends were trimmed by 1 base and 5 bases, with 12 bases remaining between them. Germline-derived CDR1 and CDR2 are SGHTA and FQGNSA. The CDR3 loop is CASSLEQGGHNEQFF. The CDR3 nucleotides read TGTGCCAGCAGCTTAGAGCAGGGGGGGCACAATGAGCAGTTCTTC. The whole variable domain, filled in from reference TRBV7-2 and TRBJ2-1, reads GAGVSQSPSNKVTEKGKDVELRCDPISGHTALYWYRQSLGQGLEFLIYFQGNSAPDKSGLPSDRFSAERTGGSVSTLTIQRTQQEDSAVYLCASSLEQGGHNEQFFGPGTRLTVL.

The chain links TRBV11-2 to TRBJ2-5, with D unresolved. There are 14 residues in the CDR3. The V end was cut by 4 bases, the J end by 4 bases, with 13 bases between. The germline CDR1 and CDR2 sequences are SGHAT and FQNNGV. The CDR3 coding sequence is TGTGCCAGCAGCTCCCCCGGACGGAGAGAGACCCAGTACTTC. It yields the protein CASSSPGRRETQYF.

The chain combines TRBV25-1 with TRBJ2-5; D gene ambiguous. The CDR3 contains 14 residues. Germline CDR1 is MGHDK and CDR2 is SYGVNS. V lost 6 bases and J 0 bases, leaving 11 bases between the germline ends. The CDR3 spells CASSPPAYQETQYF. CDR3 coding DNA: TGTGCCAGCAGCCCCCCGGCCTACCAAGAGACCCAGTACTTC.

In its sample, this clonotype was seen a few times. The DNA for the CDR3 is TGTGCCAGCAGGAATTACAGGGAAAGCTCCTACAATGAGCAGTTCTTC. Translating it yields CASRNYRESSYNEQFF. V gene TRBV27 combines with J gene TRBJ2-1, with D possibly being TRBD1 (6 bases). The germline gives CDR1 MNHEY, CDR2 SMNVEV (reference sequence). With 6 bases removed from V and 0 bases from J, the gap between germline ends came to 15 bases. This CDR3 is built from 16 residues.

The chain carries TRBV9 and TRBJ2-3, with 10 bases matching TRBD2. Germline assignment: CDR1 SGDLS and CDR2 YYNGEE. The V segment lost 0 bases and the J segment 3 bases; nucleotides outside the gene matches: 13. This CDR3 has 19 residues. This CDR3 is CASSVEDSGGARITDTQYF. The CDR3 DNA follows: TGTGCCAGCAGCGTAGAAGACAGCGGGGGGGCCAGGATAACAGATACGCAGTATTTT.

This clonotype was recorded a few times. CDR3 sequence reads: CASSLTGVEAFF. In nucleotides, the CDR3 is TGTGCCAGCAGCTTGACAGGGGTTGAAGCTTTCTTT. The V and J genes are TRBV11-2 and TRBJ1-1; 8 bases are a match to TRBD1. Germline trimming cut 3 bases from V and 7 bases from J; bases unmatched to any gene: 1. Per germline, CDR1 SGHAT and CDR2 FQNNGV. This CDR3 has 12 residues.

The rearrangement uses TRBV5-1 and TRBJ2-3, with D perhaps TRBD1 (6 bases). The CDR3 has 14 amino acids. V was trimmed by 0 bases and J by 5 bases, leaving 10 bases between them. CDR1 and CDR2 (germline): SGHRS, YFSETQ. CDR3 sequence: CASSLVTGRDTQYF. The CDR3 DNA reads TGCGCCAGCAGCTTGGTAACAGGGAGAGATACGCAGTATTTT.

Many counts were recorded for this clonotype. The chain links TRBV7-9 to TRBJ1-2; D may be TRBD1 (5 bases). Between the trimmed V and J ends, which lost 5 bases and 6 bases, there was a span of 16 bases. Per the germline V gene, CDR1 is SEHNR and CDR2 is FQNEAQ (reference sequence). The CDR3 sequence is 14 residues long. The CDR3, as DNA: TGTGCCAGCAGCCTGGCCGACAGTTGGCATGGCTACACCTTC. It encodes CASSLADSWHGYTF.

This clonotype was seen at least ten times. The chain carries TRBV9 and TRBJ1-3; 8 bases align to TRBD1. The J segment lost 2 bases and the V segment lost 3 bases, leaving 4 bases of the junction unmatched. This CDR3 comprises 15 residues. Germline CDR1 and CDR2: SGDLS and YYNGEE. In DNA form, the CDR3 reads TGTGCCAGCAGCGGCGAGACAGGGGCTGGAAACACCATATATTTT. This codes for CASSGETGAGNTIYF.

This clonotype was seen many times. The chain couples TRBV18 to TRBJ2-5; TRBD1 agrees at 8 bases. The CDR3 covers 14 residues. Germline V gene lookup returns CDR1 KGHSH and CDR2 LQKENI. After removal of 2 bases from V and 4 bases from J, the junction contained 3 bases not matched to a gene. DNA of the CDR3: TGTGCCAGCTCACCAAGGACAGGGTCAGAGACCCAGTACTTC. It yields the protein CASSPRTGSETQYF.

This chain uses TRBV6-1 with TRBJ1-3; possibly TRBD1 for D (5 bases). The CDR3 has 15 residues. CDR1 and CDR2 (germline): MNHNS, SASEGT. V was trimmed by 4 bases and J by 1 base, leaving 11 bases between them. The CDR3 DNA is TGTGCCAGCAGTGCCGGGACCGTTTCTGGAAACACCATATATTTT. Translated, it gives CASSAGTVSGNTIYF.

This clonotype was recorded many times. In nucleotides, the CDR3 is TGTGCCAGCAGCTCCGACGGACCGAACACCGGGGAGCTGTTTTTT. Its translation is CASSSDGPNTGELFF. The chain is built from TRBV7-6 and TRBJ2-2; D is uncertain. The CDR3 is made up of 15 amino acids. The germline V and J ends were trimmed by 4 bases and 0 bases, with 9 bases remaining between them. The germline gives CDR1 SGHVS, CDR2 FNYEAQ.

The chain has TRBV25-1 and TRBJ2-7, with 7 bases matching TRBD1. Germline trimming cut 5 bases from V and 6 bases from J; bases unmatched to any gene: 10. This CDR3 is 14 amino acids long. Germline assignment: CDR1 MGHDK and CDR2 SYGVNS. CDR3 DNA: TGTGCCAGCAGTCCTGGCAGGGGGATAGGCGAGCAGTACTTC. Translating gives CASSPGRGIGEQYF.

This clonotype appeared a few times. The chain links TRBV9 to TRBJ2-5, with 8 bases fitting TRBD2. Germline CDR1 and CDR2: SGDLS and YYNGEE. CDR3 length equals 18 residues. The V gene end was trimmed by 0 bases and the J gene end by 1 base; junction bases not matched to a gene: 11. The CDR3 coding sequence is TGTGCCAGCAGCGTAGAGGTCGGGGTAGCGGGGTTCCAAGAGACCCAGTACTTC. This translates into CASSVEVGVAGFQETQYF.